This T cell receptor (beta chain) appears in the sequencing data of a study of shared clonotypes between healthy human individuals. Study context: The study used three CD4 naive, three CD4 memory, two CD8 naive and one CD8 memory plate per donor.

In the study's own analysis: ImmunoSEQ sequences covered only the junction and lacked quality scores; filtering therefore differed. Libraries were prepared by immunoSEQ multiplex PCR; TCRdb keeps only in-frame clonotypes and omits some of them. V, J and clone size are those of that table, while D and trimming were read from the DNA. The sample comprises more than 500,000 clones, 90% to 95% of which are singletons, and over 0.1% rests with the top ten. The CDR3 is 17 residues long. CDR1 and CDR2 from the germline V gene are SNHLY and FYNNEI. V was pared by 4 bases and J by 5 bases, with 7 bases of the junction left unmatched. The naive CD8 fraction comprised CD45RO-negative cells positively selected for CCR7 and excluded terminally differentiated effector memory CD45RA+ cells. Findings and limits, study-wide: In several donors, about 5% of naive CD4 clonotypes appeared in common. Clonotype sharing levels among donors were expected to vary with sequencing depth.

The sample holds one count of this clone. Its target is not known. The chain is built from TRBV2 and TRBJ2-5; 16 positions match TRBD2. The receptor's source is a woman aged 30 to 39 in good health. The material sequenced was naive CD8+ T cells sorted from blood. CDR3 protein: CASSGGLAGGPKETQYF. CDR3 bases: TGTGCCAGCAGTGGGGGACTAGCGGGAGGGCCGAAGGAGACCCAGTACTTC. Together with reference TRBV2 and TRBJ2-5, the CDR3 gives the full variable domain: EPEVTQTPSHQVTQMGQEVILRCVPISNHLYFYWYRQILGQKVEFLVSFYNNEISEKSEIFDDQFSVERPDGSNFTLKIRSTKLEDSAMYFCASSGGLAGGPKETQYFGPGTRLLVL.